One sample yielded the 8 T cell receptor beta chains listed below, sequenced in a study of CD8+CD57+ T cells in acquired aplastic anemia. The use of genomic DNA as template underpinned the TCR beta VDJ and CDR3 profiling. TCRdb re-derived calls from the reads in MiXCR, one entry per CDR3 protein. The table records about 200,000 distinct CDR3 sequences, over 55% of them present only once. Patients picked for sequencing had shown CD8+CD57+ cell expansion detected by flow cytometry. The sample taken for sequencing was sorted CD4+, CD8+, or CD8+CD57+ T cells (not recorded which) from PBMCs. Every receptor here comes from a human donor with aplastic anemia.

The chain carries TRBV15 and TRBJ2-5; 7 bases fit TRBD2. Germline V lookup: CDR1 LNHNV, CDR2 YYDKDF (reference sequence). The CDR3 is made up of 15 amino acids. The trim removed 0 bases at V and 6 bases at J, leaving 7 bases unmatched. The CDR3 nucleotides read TGTGCCACCAGCAGAGAGACTAGCAGGATAAAGACCCAGTACTTC. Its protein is CATSRETSRIKTQYF.

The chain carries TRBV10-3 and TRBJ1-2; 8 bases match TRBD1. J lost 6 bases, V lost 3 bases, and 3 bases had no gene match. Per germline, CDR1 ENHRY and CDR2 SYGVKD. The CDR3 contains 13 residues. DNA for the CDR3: TGTGCCATCAGTGACAGGGGGCTCGATGGCTACACCTTC. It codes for CAISDRGLDGYTF.

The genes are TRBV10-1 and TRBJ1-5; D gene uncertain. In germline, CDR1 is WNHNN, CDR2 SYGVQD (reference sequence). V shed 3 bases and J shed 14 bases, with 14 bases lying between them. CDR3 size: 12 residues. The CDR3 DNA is TGCGCCAGCAGTGATTCGGGAACCAATGAGCATTTT. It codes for CASSDSGTNEHF.

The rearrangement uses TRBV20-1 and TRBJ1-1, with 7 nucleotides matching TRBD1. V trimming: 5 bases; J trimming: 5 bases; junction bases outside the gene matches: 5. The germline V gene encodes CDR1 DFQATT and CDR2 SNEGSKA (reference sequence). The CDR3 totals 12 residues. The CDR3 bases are TGCAGTGCTTCCCTGACAGGGACTGAAGCTTTCTTT. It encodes CSASLTGTEAFF.

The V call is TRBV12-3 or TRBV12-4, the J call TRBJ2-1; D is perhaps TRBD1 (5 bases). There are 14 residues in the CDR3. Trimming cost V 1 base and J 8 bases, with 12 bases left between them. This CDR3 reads CASSLGQGRDEQFF. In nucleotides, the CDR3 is TGTGCCAGCAGTTTAGGGCAGGGAAGGGATGAGCAGTTCTTC.

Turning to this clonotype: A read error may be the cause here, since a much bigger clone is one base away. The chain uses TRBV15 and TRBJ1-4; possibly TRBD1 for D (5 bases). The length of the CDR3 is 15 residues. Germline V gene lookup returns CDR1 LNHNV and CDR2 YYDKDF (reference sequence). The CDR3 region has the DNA TGTACCACCAGCAGAGATCGGGGGGGGGGTGAAAAACTGTTTTTT. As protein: CTTSRDRGGGEKLFF.

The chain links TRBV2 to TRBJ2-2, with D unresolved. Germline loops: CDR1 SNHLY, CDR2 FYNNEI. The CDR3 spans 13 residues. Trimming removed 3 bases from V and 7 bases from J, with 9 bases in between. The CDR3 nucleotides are TGTGCCAGCAGTGACGGCGTGGTCGGGGAGCTGTTTTTT. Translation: CASSDGVVGELFF.

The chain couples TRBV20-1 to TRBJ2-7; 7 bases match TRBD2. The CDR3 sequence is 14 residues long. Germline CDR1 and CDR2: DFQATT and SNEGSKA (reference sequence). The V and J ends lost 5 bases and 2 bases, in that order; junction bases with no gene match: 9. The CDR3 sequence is CSAFQSGDPYEQYF. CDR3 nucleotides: TGCAGTGCTTTTCAGAGCGGGGATCCCTACGAGCAGTACTTC.